The present TCR beta chain was sequenced within a study of neoadjuvant anti-PD-1 for oral cavity cancer. Study details: Around day 43, patients without progression received a fourth nivolumab dose before surgery.

The study's findings and limits: Post-nivolumab, blood T cell clonality was significantly elevated in non-responders.

V lost 0 bases and J 6 bases, leaving 12 bases between the germline ends. This CDR3 has 15 residues. Germline V lookup: CDR1 LNHDA, CDR2 SQIVND (reference sequence). The data were produced by immunoSEQ multiplex PCR, yet TCRdb's version contains in-frame clones alone and is incomplete. Of 65,000 to 70,000 clones listed, about 86% were seen once; the top ten hold around 2.7%. Judged by abundance, this clone is medium-sized (0.01 to 0.1%). The antigen is undetermined. Time point of the sample: after neoadjuvant nivolumab, at surgical resection. Patients had newly diagnosed, untreated stage II-IVA oral cavity squamous cell carcinoma.

This TCR was sampled from a person between 35 and 79 years old with oral cavity squamous cell carcinoma. The sequencing here drew on PBMCs, taken after nivolumab (anti-PD-1) treatment. The chain employs TRBV19 and TRBJ2-1; tentatively, D is TRBD1 (5 bases). CDR3 DNA sequence: TGTGCCAGTAGTATAGATAATGGGGCCGGCAATGAGCAGTTCTTC. Amino acids: CASSIDNGAGNEQFF.